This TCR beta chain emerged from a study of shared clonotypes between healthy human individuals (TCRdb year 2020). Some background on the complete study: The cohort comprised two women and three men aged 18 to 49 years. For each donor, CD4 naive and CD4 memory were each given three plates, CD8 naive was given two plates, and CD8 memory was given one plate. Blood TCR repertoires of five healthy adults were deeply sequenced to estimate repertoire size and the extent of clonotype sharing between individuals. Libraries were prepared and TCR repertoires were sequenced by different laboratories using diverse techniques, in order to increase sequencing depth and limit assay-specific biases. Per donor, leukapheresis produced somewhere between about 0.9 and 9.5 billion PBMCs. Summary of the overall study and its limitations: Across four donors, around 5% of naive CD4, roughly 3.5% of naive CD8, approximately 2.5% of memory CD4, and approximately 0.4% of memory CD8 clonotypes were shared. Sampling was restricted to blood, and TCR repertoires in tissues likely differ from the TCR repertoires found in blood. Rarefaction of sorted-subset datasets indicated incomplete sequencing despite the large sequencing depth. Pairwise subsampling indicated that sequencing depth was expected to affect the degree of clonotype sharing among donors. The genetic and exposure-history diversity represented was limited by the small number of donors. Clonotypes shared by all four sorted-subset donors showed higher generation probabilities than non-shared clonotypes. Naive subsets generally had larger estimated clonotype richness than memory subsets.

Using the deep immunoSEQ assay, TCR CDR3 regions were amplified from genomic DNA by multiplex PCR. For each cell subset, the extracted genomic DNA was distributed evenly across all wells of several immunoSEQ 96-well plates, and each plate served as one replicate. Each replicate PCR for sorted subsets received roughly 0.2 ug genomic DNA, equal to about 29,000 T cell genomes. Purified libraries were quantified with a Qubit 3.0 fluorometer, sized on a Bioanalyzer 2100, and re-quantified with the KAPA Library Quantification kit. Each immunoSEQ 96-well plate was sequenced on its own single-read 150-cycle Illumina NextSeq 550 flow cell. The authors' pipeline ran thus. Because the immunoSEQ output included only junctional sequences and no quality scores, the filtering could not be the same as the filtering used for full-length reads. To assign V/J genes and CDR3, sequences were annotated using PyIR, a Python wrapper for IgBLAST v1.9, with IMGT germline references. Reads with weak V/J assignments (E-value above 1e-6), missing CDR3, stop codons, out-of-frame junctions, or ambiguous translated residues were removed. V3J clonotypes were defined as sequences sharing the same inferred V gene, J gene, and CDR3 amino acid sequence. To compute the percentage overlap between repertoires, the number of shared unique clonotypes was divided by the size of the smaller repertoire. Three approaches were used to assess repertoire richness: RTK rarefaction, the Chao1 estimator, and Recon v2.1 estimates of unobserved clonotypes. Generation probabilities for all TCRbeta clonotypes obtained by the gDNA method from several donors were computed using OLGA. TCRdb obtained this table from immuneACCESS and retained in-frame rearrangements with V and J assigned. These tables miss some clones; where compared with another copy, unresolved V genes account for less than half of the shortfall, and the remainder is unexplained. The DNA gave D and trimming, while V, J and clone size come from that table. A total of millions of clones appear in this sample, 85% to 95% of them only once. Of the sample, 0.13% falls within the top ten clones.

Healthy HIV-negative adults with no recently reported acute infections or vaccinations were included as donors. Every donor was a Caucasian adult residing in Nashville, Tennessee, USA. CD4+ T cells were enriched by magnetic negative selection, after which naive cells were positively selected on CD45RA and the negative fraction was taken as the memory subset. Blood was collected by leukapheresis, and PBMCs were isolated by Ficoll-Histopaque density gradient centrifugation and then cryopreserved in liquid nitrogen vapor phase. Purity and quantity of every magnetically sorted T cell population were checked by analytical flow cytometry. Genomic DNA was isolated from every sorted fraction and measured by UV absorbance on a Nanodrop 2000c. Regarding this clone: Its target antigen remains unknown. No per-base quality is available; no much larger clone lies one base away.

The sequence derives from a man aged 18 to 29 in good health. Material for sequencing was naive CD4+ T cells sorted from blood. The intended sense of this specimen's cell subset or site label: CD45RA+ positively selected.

The CDR3: CAISETAGENTGELFF. The DNA sequence follows: TGTGCCATCAGTGAGACGGCGGGGGAGAACACCGGGGAGCTGTTTTTT. The chain uses TRBV10-3 and TRBJ2-2; 7 central nucleotides agree with TRBD2. CDR1 is given as ENHRY and CDR2 as SYGVKD, both from the germline V gene. The cysteine opens and the phenylalanine closes a CDR3 of 16 amino acids. The CDR3 DNA has 48 bases and is translated from base 1. Trimming removed 2 bases from V and 1 base from J; the gene matches leave 4 bases unexplained.